This TCR beta chain was captured by sequencing in a study of response to subunit inactivated influenza vaccine (dated by TCRdb to 2016 to 2018). Regarding the study in general: Deep quantitative profiling of the T cell receptor repertoire was used in the study to follow responses to a trivalent subunit inactivated influenza vaccine. Overall study outcomes, separate from this receptor: It was suggested by the authors that each seasonal influenza vaccination may recruit only a limited number of new T cells.

Library preparation was by RT-PCR. Reads for this sample came from an Illumina HiSeq 2500. TCRdb trimmed public reads at Q25 via fastp, called clones via MiXCR and kept in-frame beta chains. For every CDR3 protein sequence, its rows merge into one entry that carries the most common genes and DNA. This sample gives around 710,000 distinct CDR3 sequences in total; approximately 15% of them show up just once. The ten top clones hold 6.5% to 8.5% of the sample. Sequences SQVTM (CDR1) and ANQGSEA (CDR2) are obtained from the germline V gene. V is shortened by 7 bases, J by 0 bases, and the region joining them spans 13 bases. The CDR3 sequence holds 15 residues, the cysteine and phenylalanine included. This entry keeps only the CDR3 DNA: 45 bases, framed from base 1. A note on this clonotype: The antigen it recognizes is unknown. No base qualities exist here, and no much larger clone lies one base off it.

Source: PBMCs from blood, taken approximately 15 days before vaccination. The clonotype originates from a man aged 45-65 years who received an inactivated influenza vaccine. Donor details come from another sample of the same person, matched by shared clones. The chain is made from TRBV29-1 and TRBJ2-6; the D gene remains uncertain. For the CDR3, the sequence is CSADFLSSGANVLTF. The DNA reads as follows: TGCAGCGCAGACTTCCTGAGCTCTGGGGCCAACGTCCTGACTTTC.